This TCR beta chain was recovered during a study of blood T cells in healthy people across ages. Germline CDR1 reads MGHRA; CDR2 reads YSYEKL. Deletions cut 3 bases from V and 4 bases from J, with 12 bases between. This CDR3 has 14 amino acids. This clonotype was observed a handful of times. Staff drew 9 to 10 milliliters of peripheral blood from each donor. The use of a sample-barcoded 5' primer and a J-beta primer mix characterized a second PCR of roughly 6 to 11 cycles. TCRdb analysed the 5' RACE reads with MiXCR anew, one entry per CDR3 protein. Of about 930,000 distinct CDR3 sequences in the sample, just under 30% were seen once. These data also formed part of another study, on T cells of mothers and their children. According to that study: Samples were provided by three healthy Caucasian mothers and their six children. For cDNA synthesis, the complete extracted RNA was used (approximately 1.4 ug per 15 ul). Versus unrelated pairs, overlap was slightly higher in related mother-child pairs, without reaching significance.

Specimen: blood. The V gene is TRBV4-1, the J gene TRBJ1-2; D not resolved. The source of this sequence is a woman between 35 and 50 years old in good health. The DNA of the CDR3 is TGCGCCAGCAGCCATGATAGGTTGATCTATGGCTACACCTTC. The encoded protein is CASSHDRLIYGYTF.